Each of the 32 T cell receptor beta chains below was sequenced from the same sample in a study of cytotoxic CD8 clonotypes in ibrutinib-treated CLL (dated by TCRdb to about 2021). Receptors were amplified or captured by the immunoSEQ multiplex PCR assay. The table was pulled from immuneACCESS by TCRdb, which kept in-frame rearrangements only. Such tables lose some clones; where checked, under half of the loss comes from unresolved V genes, and the rest has no known cause. This sample gives some 70,000 clones in total; about nine tenths of them show up just once. The ten largest make up around 3.3% of the sample. According to the study, the label for this sample's time point signals: roughly 12 months on ibrutinib. This sample comprised PBMCs, obtained after 12 months of ibrutinib treatment. The origin of the receptors is a human donor with chronic lymphocytic leukemia.

This clone was picked up one time. The chain combines TRBV11-3 with TRBJ2-7; 10 nucleotides match TRBD1. V lost 2 bases to trimming and J lost 2 bases; unmatched junction nucleotides: 3. Germline V lookup: CDR1 SGHNT, CDR2 YENEEA. The CDR3 is 15 residues long. CDR3 in DNA: TGTGCCAGCAGCTTATGGGGACAGGGGACCTACGAGCAGTACTTC. Translating gives CASSLWGQGTYEQYF.

The V and J genes are TRBV7-3 and TRBJ2-1, with 8 bases fitting TRBD1. Germline trimming cut 5 bases from V and 1 base from J; bases unmatched to any gene: 7. From germline, CDR1 is SGHTA and CDR2 FQGTGA. This CDR3 has 16 residues. CDR3 amino acids: CASSGSTGASYNEQFF. In DNA, the CDR3 is TGTGCCAGCAGCGGCTCGACAGGGGCTTCCTACAATGAGCAGTTCTTC.

The chain carries TRBV4-1 and TRBJ1-3; D possibly corresponds to TRBD1 (6 bases). The V and J ends lost 1 base and 1 base respectively, with 11 bases between them. Germline V CDR1 and CDR2: MGHRA, YSYEKL. The CDR3 extends over 16 amino acids. CDR3 sequence reads: CASSQAGAGSGNTIYF. The CDR3 DNA reads as TGCGCCAGCAGCCAAGCGGGGGCAGGATCTGGAAACACCATATATTTT.

V and J are TRBV2 and TRBJ1-1; 7 bases are a match to TRBD1. Germline V gene data show CDR1 as SNHLY and CDR2 as FYNNEI. CDR3 size: 15 residues. The ends lost 3 bases at V and 5 bases at J; junction bases unmatched: 9. The CDR3 DNA sequence: TGTGCCAGCAGTGATCGACAGGGTGATGGGACTGAAGCTTTCTTT. Its protein is CASSDRQGDGTEAFF.

The chain uses TRBV14 and TRBJ2-5; TRBD1 is a possible D gene (5 bases). Germline V lookup: CDR1 SGHDN, CDR2 FVKESK. V lost 6 bases and J 6 bases, leaving 26 bases between the germline ends. CDR3 length: 17 amino acids. The CDR3 nucleotides are TGTGCCAGCAGACCATATTTGGGGCCCGAAGGTAGCCAGACCCAGTACTTC. This encodes CASRPYLGPEGSQTQYF.

This clone was seen only a few times. CDR3 protein: CASSPQGWLETQYF. The CDR3 DNA reads TGTGCCAGCAGCCCCCAGGGGTGGTTGGAGACCCAGTACTTC. V usage is TRBV7-2 and J usage is TRBJ2-5, with D possibly being TRBD1 (6 bases). The CDR3 extends over 14 amino acids. The germline CDR1 and CDR2 sequences are SGHTA and FQGNSA. The V and J ends lost 5 bases and 5 bases respectively, with 15 bases between them.

The rearrangement joins TRBV7-8 to TRBJ1-5; 7 bases match TRBD1. The V and J ends lost 1 base and 7 bases, in that order; junction bases with no gene match: 4. The CDR3 runs 14 residues. Per the germline V gene, CDR1 is SGHVS and CDR2 is FQNEAQ. The CDR3 region has the DNA TGTGCCAGCAGCTTAGTAACAGGGGAGCAGCCCCAGCATTTT. Protein sequence: CASSLVTGEQPQHF.

The table lists this clone with a few counts. This chain uses TRBV19 with TRBJ2-7; 10 bases agree with TRBD1. The germline V gene has CDR1 LNHDA and CDR2 SQIVND (reference sequence). The CDR3 runs to 15 residues. The ends lost 2 bases at V and 4 bases at J; junction bases unmatched: 5. This CDR3 reads CASSITGQGSYEQYF. The CDR3 coding sequence is TGTGCCAGTAGTATAACGGGACAGGGGTCTTACGAGCAGTACTTC.

This sequence joins TRBV27 and TRBJ2-7; D may correspond to TRBD1 or TRBD2 (5 bases each). Germline V lookup: CDR1 MNHEY, CDR2 SMNVEV (reference sequence). The CDR3 covers 12 residues. The V end lost 3 bases, the J end lost 5 bases, and 8 bases lay between the germline ends. CDR3 nucleotides: TGTGCCAGCAGTTTGGGACGGAACGAGCAGTACTTC. Translating gives CASSLGRNEQYF.

This clone was observed a few times. The rearrangement uses TRBV6-5 and TRBJ1-1; D not certain. CDR3 size: 13 residues. The V gene's germline CDR1 is MNHEY and CDR2 SVGAGI. V lost 4 bases and J lost 4, with 10 bases in between. The CDR3 region has the DNA TGTGCCAGCAGTTCCGACCCGAGCACTGAAGCTTTCTTT. Its protein product is CASSSDPSTEAFF.

V is TRBV7-3 and J is TRBJ1-5, with D uncertain. The ends were cut back, 2 bases at V and 0 bases at J, with 8 bases in the middle. Germline lookup yields CDR1 SGHTA and CDR2 FQGTGA. The CDR3 loop spans 15 amino acids. In DNA form, the CDR3 reads TGTGCCAGCAGCTTAGACATATATAGCAATCAGCCCCAGCATTTT. Translated: CASSLDIYSNQPQHF. Variable domain in full (rest from reference TRBV7-3 and TRBJ1-5): GAGVSQTPSNKVTEKGKYVELRCDPISGHTALYWYRQSLGQGPEFLIYFQGTGAADDSGLPNDRFFAVRPEGSVSTLKIQRTERGDSAVYLCASSLDIYSNQPQHFGDGTRLSIL.

This chain uses TRBV5-1 with TRBJ2-1; no clear D gene. This CDR3 contains 13 residues. The V end was cut by 2 bases, the J end by 7 bases, with 10 bases between. CDR1 is SGHRS and CDR2 is YFSETQ in the germline V gene. The CDR3 DNA follows: TGCGCCAGCAGCTTTTCCGTGGGGAATGAGCAGTTCTTC. Translated: CASSFSVGNEQFF.

The V and J genes are TRBV11-2 and TRBJ2-2, with D unclear. With 1 base removed from V and 5 bases from J, the gap between germline ends came to 11 bases. The CDR3 is 15 amino acids. The germline V gene has CDR1 SGHAT and CDR2 FQNNGV. CDR3 sequence: CASSLGVLTTGELFF. The CDR3 DNA reads TGTGCCAGCAGCTTAGGAGTACTAACGACCGGGGAGCTGTTTTTT.

The chain links TRBV4-3 to TRBJ1-3; D call uncertain. V gave up 0 bases and J gave up 3 bases, with 6 bases separating them. In germline, CDR1 is LGHNA, CDR2 YSLEER. The CDR3 loop spans 14 amino acids. The CDR3 DNA is TGCGCCAGCAGCCAAGACTGGATTGGAAACACCATATATTTT. Residues: CASSQDWIGNTIYF.

The gene calls are TRBV9 and TRBJ1-6; D possibly corresponds to TRBD1 (5 bases). The CDR3 consists of 16 residues. In germline, CDR1 is SGDLS, CDR2 YYNGEE. The V gene lost 5 bases and the J gene lost 8 bases, with 20 bases spanning the gap. CDR3 sequence (DNA): TGTGCCAGCAGTCCTGTTCCGGCGCCGGGGGATTCACCCCTCCACTTT. Its translation: CASSPVPAPGDSPLHF.

V and J are TRBV5-1 and TRBJ2-7; 7 bases map to TRBD1. This CDR3 has 15 amino acids. Germline lookup yields CDR1 SGHRS and CDR2 YFSETQ. Trimming removed 5 bases from V and 2 bases from J; junction bases left unmatched: 10. The CDR3 bases are TGCGCCAGCAGACAGGGACAGAAAAAAACCTACGAGCAGTACTTC. Translating it yields CASRQGQKKTYEQYF.

V usage is TRBV5-8 and J usage is TRBJ1-1; D gene uncertain. Trimming removed 4 bases from V and 0 bases from J, with 22 bases in between. This CDR3 comprises 18 residues. Germline V gene sequence: CDR1 SGHTS, CDR2 YDEGEE. The CDR3 reads CASSPSERSDIMNTEAFF. The CDR3 DNA follows: TGTGCCAGCAGCCCCTCTGAGCGTAGTGATATCATGAACACTGAAGCTTTCTTT.

CDR3 region: CATSRAPRQRSLATNEKLFF. CDR3 nucleotides: TGTGCCACCAGCAGAGCCCCTCGACAGAGAAGCCTTGCAACTAATGAAAAACTGTTTTTT. This sequence joins TRBV15 and TRBJ1-4, with D possibly matching TRBD1 (5 bases). Trimming removed 1 base from V and 0 bases from J, with 21 bases in between. Germline V gene data show CDR1 as LNHNV and CDR2 as YYDKDF (reference sequence). The CDR3 spans 20 residues.

The rearrangement uses TRBV18 and TRBJ1-1; 10 bases are a match to TRBD1. The CDR3 length is 16 residues. Germline V gene data show CDR1 as KGHSH and CDR2 as LQKENI. Unmatched junction bases numbered 8, after V lost 2 bases and J lost 5 bases. The chain's CDR3 is CASSPNKTGGLTEAFF. In DNA, the CDR3 is TGTGCCAGCTCACCAAATAAGACAGGGGGCTTAACTGAAGCTTTCTTT.

The CDR3 DNA reads as TGCGCCAGCAGCCAAGATCCCTCGGCCAAAAACATTCAGTACTTC. This gives the protein CASSQDPSAKNIQYF. The chain employs TRBV4-3 and TRBJ2-4, with D unclear. The CDR3 is 15 amino acids. Looked up from germline, CDR1 is LGHNA and CDR2 is YSLEER. V lost 0 bases to trimming and J lost 1 base, with 7 bases between them.

J is TRBJ2-4 and V is TRBV27, with D unclear. CDR3 length: 17 residues. Germline loops: CDR1 MNHEY, CDR2 SMNVEV (reference sequence). Trimming shortened V by 0 bases and J by 0 bases, and 12 bases separated the two germline ends. The CDR3 loop is CASSLSVATLAKNIQYF. CDR3 DNA sequence: TGTGCCAGCAGTTTATCGGTGGCGACGCTAGCCAAAAACATTCAGTACTTC.

The V and J genes are TRBV2 and TRBJ1-5; D gene uncertain. The CDR3 loop spans 14 amino acids. The V and J ends lost 0 bases and 6 bases respectively, with 9 bases between them. CDR1 is SNHLY, CDR2 FYNNEI, per germline. CDR3 bases: TGTGCCAGCAGTGAAGCAGGGATTGGTCAGCCCCAGCATTTT. Translation gives CASSEAGIGQPQHF.

A note on this clone: The CDR3 does not close with the conserved phenylalanine or tryptophan, likely indicating a read error. The chain employs TRBV19 and TRBJ1-2; no definite D call. This CDR3 region has 17 residues. Trimming stripped 5 bases from V and 4 bases from J, with 23 bases between. Germline-derived CDR1 and CDR2 are LNHDA and SQIVND (reference sequence). This chain's CDR3 is CASSPQLIGPTSYGYTL. The CDR3 DNA is TGTGCCAGTAGTCCCCAGCTAATAGGTCCCACCTCCTATGGCTACACCCTC.

The chain employs TRBV5-1 and TRBJ1-2; 9 bases match TRBD1. This CDR3 comprises 14 residues. The trim removed 3 bases at V and 2 bases at J, leaving 2 bases unmatched. Germline CDR1 reads SGHRS; CDR2 reads YFSETQ. This CDR3 is CASSWDRANYGYTF. The CDR3 bases are TGCGCCAGCAGCTGGGACAGGGCCAACTATGGCTACACCTTC.

The chain links TRBV4-2 to TRBJ2-7, with D tentatively TRBD1 (6 bases). Germline V CDR1 and CDR2: LGHNA, YNFKEQ. There are 15 residues in the CDR3. Trimming stripped 1 base from V and 1 base from J, with 11 bases between. The CDR3, as DNA: TGTGCCAGCAGCCAAGGGACGGGACAATCCTACGAGCAGTACTTC. Translation gives CASSQGTGQSYEQYF.

This chain uses TRBV25-1 with TRBJ2-2; 9 bases match TRBD2. Trimming cost V 3 bases and J 4 bases; bases outside gene matches: 9. This CDR3 has 17 amino acids. Germline V CDR1 and CDR2: MGHDK, SYGVNS. The CDR3 DNA sequence: TGTGCCAGCAGTGATGTGGCGGGAGGGTTACGCACCGGGGAGCTGTTTTTT. Translation: CASSDVAGGLRTGELFF. Full variable domain (outside the CDR3, taken from reference TRBV25-1 and TRBJ2-2): EADIYQTPRYLVIGTGKKITLECSQTMGHDKMYWYQQDPGMELHLIHYSYGVNSTEKGDLSSESTVSRIRTEHFPLTLESARPSHTSQYLCASSDVAGGLRTGELFFGEGSRLTVL.

The J gene is TRBJ1-5, the V gene TRBV11-2; no clear D. Germline CDR1 SGHAT, CDR2 FQNNGV. There are 14 residues in the CDR3. Trimming left V 3 bases short and J 5 bases short, with 11 bases between. The CDR3 DNA is TGTGCCAGCAGCTTGGTCGGGGTGGATCAGCCCCAGCATTTT. Translating gives CASSLVGVDQPQHF.

The chain carries TRBV12-1 and TRBJ2-3; no check of the table's D call, TRBD1, against the DNA was made. TRBV12-1 is a recognized pseudogene. The CDR3 totals 15 residues. CDR3 DNA: TGTGCCAGCAACGGACAGGGGCCCTTCACAGATACGCAGTATTTT. Translated, it gives CASNGQGPFTDTQYF.

The V gene is TRBV19, the J gene TRBJ1-1; 10 positions match TRBD1. Trimming at V came to 4 bases and at J to 2 bases, leaving 10 bases not matched to a gene. CDR1 and CDR2 from the germline V gene are LNHDA and SQIVND (reference sequence). This CDR3 region has 17 residues. CDR3 sequence: CASSRSRDRGFNTEAFF. The CDR3, as DNA: TGTGCCAGTAGTAGGTCCCGGGACAGGGGTTTTAACACTGAAGCTTTCTTT.

The rearrangement links TRBV11-3 to TRBJ1-1; tentative D call: TRBD1 (5 bases). The CDR3 is made up of 13 amino acids. V was cut by 2 bases and J by 4 bases, with 8 bases left in between. Germline CDR1 SGHNT, CDR2 YENEEA. The CDR3 protein is CASSLIGGTEAFF. CDR3 DNA sequence: TGTGCCAGCAGCTTAATCGGGGGCACTGAAGCTTTCTTT.

The chain couples TRBV6-6 to TRBJ1-5, with TRBD1 matching 8 bases. The V gene end was trimmed by 5 bases and the J gene end by 3 bases; junction bases not matched to a gene: 6. The CDR3 contains 15 residues. Germline loops: CDR1 MNHNY, CDR2 SVGAGI (reference sequence). The CDR3 region is CASSEDRVFNQPQHF. The CDR3 bases are TGTGCCAGCAGTGAGGACAGGGTCTTCAATCAGCCCCAGCATTTT.

This chain links TRBV6-1 with TRBJ1-4, with no clear D. The CDR3 totals 15 residues. The germline V gene has CDR1 MNHNS and CDR2 SASEGT. Deletions cut 10 bases from V and 8 bases from J, with 23 bases between. CDR3 sequence reads: CATEFDRAPTEKLFF. In nucleotides, the CDR3 is TGTGCCACCGAGTTTGACCGAGCTCCGACGGAAAAACTGTTTTTT.